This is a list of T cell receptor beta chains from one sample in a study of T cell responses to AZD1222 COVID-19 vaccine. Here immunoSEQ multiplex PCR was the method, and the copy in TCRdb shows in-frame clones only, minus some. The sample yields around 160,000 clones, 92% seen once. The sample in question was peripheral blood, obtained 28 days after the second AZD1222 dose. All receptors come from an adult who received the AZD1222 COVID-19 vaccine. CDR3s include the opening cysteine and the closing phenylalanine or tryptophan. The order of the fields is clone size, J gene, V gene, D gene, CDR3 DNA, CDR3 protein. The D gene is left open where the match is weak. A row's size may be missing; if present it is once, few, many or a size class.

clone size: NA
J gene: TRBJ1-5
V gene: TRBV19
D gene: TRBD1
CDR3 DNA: TGTGCCAGTAGTACGGAAACCCGGGACAGGGGGCTCAATCAGCCCCAGCATTTT
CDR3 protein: CASSTETRDRGLNQPQHF

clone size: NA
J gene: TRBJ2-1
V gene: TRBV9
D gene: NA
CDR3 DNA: TGTGCCAGCAGCGCCGGTTCCCCTTACAATGAGCAGTTCTTC
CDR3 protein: CASSAGSPYNEQFF

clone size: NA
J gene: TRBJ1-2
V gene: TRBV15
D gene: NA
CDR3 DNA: TGTGCCACCAGCAGAGCGCACGACGAAGTTTACTATGGCTACACCTTC
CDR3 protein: CATSRAHDEVYYGYTF

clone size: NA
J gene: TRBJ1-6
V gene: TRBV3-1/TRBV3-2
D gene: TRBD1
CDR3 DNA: TGTGCCAGCAGCCATCCGACAGGGGGCTGGAATAATTCACCCCTCCACTTT
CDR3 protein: CASSHPTGGWNNSPLHF

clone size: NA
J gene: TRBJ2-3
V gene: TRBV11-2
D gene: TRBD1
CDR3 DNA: TGTGCCAGCAGCTCCCCGGACAGGGGAGAGGATACGCAGTATTTT
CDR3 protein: CASSSPDRGEDTQYF

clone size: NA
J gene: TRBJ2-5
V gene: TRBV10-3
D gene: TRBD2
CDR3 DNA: TGTGCCATCAGTCCGAGCGGGGACCAACAAGAGACCCAGTACTTC
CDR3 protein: CAISPSGDQQETQYF

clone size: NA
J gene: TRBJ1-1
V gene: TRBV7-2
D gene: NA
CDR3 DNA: TGTGCCAGCAGCTTAAGAAGGGTAGCTGAAGCTTTCTTT
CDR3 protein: CASSLRRVAEAFF

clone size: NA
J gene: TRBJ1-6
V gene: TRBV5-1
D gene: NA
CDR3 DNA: TGCGCCAGCAGCCCGTCCAGGAGGGCAGCGGGGTCACCCCTCCACTTT
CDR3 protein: CASSPSRRAAGSPLHF

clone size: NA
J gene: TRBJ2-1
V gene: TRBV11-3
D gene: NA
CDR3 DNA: TGTGCCAGCAGCTGGGACGCTTACAATGAGCAGTTCTTC
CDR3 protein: CASSWDAYNEQFF

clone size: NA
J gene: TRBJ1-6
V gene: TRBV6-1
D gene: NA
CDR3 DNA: TGTGCCAGCAGTGAGGGGGGATCACCCCTCCACTTT
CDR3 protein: CASSEGGSPLHF

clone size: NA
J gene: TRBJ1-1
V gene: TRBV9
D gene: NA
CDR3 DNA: TGTGCCAGCAGCGTAGAACCGGGGGCGAGGGCTGAAGCTTTCTTT
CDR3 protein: CASSVEPGARAEAFF

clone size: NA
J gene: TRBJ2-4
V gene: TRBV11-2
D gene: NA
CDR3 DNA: TGTGCCAGCAGCTTAGGGGAAGGCAAAAACATTCAGTACTTC
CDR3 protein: CASSLGEGKNIQYF

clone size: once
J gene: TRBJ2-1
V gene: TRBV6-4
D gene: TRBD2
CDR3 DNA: TGTGCCAGCAGTGTCAGCGGGGGGTCCTACAATGAGCAGTTCTTC
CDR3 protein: CASSVSGGSYNEQFF

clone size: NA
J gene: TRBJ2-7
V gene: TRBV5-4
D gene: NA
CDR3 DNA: TGTGCCAGCAGCTTGGGACGGAATTACGAGCAGTACTTC
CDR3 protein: CASSLGRNYEQYF

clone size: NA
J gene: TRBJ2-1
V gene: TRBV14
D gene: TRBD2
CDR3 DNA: TGTGCCAGCAGCCTGGGACTAGCGGGGGAAGAGTTCTTC
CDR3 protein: CASSLGLAGEEFF

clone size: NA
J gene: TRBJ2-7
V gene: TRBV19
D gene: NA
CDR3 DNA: TGTGCCAGTAGTATTAACGGCAAACTGTCTCGGGAGCAGTACTTC
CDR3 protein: CASSINGKLSREQYF

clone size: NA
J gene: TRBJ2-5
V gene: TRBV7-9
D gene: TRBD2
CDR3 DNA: TGTGCCAGCAGCTTAGCGACTAGCGGGGGGCAAGAGACCCAGTACTTC
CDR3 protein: CASSLATSGGQETQYF

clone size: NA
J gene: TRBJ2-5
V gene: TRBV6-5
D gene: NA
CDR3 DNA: TGTGCCAGCAGTTACTCGACGGGGGCCGGGCAAGAGACCCAGTACTTC
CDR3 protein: CASSYSTGAGQETQYF

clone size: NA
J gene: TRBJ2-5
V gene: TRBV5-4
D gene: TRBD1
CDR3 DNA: TGTGCCAGCAGCCCCGGGCAGGGGGCACAAGAGACCCAGTACTTC
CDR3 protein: CASSPGQGAQETQYF

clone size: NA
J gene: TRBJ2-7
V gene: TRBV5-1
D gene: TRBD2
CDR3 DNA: TGCGCCAGCAGCTATAGACTAGCGGCGAATTACGAGCAGTACTTC
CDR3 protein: CASSYRLAANYEQYF

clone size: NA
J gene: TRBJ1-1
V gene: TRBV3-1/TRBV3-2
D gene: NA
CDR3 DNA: TGTGCCAGCAGCCAAGATTGGGGGAACACTGAAGCTTTCTTT
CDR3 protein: CASSQDWGNTEAFF

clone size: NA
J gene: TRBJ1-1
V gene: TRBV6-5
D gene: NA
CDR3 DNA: TGTGCCAGCATTGTCAGCCAGAACACTGAAGCTTTCTTT
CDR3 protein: CASIVSQNTEAFF

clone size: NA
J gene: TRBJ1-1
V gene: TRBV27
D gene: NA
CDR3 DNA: TGTGCCACCAGAAAGGGTTCGGTCTCGAACACTGAAGCTTTCTTT
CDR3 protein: CATRKGSVSNTEAFF

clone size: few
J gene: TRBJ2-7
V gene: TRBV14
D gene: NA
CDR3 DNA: TGTGCCAGCAGCCAAGGGGGGTTCAGCTACGAGCAGTACTTC
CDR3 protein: CASSQGGFSYEQYF

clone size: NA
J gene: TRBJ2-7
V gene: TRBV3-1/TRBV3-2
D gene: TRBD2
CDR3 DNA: TGTGCCAGCAGCCACCCGGGGGTCGCGGGGGGTTCGTACGAGCAGTACTTC
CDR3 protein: CASSHPGVAGGSYEQYF

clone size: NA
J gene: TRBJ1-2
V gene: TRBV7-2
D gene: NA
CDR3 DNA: TGTGCCAGCAGCTTGGGCAGGGCTCATGGCTACACCTTC
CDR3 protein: CASSLGRAHGYTF

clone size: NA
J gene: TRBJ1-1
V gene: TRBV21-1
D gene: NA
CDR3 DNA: TGTGCCAGCAGCGCAGACAGGGAGAGGACTGAAGCTTTCTTT
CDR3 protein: CASSADRERTEAFF

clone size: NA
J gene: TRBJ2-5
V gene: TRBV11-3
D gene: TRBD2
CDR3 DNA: TGTGCCAGCAGCTTAGGGGAGGGGGAGACCCAGTACTTC
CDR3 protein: CASSLGEGETQYF

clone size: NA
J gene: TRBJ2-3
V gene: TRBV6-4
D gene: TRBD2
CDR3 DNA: TGTGCCAGCAGTGAGGCTAGCGGGAGTGCAGATACGCAGTATTTT
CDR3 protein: CASSEASGSADTQYF

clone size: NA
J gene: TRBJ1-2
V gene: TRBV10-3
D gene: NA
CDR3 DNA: TGTGCCATCAGTGAGGAGGAGGACCGAGGCTACACCTTC
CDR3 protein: CAISEEEDRGYTF

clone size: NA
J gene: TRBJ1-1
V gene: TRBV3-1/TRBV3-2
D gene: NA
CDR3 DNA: TGTGCAAGCGGGGGGCGCTTCGGTAGCACTGAAGCTTTCTTT
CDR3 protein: CASGGRFGSTEAFF

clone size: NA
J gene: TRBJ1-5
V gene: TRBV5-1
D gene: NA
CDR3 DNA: TGCGCCAGCAGCCCCAGACCCTCCTTGGATCAGCCCCAGCATTTT
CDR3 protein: CASSPRPSLDQPQHF

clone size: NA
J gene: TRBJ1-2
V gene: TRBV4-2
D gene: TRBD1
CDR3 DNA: TGTGCCAGCAGCTCCCCGGGACAGAACTATGGCTACACCTTC
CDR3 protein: CASSSPGQNYGYTF

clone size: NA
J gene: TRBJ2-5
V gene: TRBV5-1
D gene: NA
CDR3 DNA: TGCGCCAGCAGCGAGAACGTAGGGGTCCAAGAGACCCAGTACTTC
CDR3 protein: CASSENVGVQETQYF

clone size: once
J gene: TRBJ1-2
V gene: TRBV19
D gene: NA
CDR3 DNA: TGTGCCAGTAGTATAGGGGGTGGCTATGGCTACACCTTC
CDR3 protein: CASSIGGGYGYTF

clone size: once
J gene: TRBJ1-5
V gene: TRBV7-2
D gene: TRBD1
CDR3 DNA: TGTGCCAGCAGCCCCCCGGGACAGGGAAGTTCCCGGCCCCAGCATTTT
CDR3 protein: CASSPPGQGSSRPQHF

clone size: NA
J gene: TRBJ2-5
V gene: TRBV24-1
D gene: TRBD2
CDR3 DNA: TGTGCCACCAGTGATGTGCGGGGGGGCCGTGAGACCCAGTACTTC
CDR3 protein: CATSDVRGGRETQYF

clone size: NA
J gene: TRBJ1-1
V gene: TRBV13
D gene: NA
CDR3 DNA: TGTGCCAGCAGCGCGGGACCGAGTGAAGCTTTCTTT
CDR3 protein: CASSAGPSEAFF

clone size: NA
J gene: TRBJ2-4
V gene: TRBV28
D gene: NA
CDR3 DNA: TGTGCCAGCAGTTCGACATTCCTAGCCAAAAACATTCAGTACTTC
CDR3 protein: CASSSTFLAKNIQYF

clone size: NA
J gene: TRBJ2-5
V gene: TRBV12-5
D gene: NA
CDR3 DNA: TGTGCTAGTGGTTTGGTACACCCGTTGGAGACCCAGTACTTC
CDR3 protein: CASGLVHPLETQYF

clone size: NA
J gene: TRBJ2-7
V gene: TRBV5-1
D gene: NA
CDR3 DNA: TGCGCCAGCAGCCGCGGACTTTCCTACGAGCAGTACTTC
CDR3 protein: CASSRGLSYEQYF

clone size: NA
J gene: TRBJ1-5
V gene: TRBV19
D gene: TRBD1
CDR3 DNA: TGTGCCAGTAGTGCAATTGGGACAGAGCTTAGCAATCAGCCCCAGCATTTT
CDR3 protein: CASSAIGTELSNQPQHF